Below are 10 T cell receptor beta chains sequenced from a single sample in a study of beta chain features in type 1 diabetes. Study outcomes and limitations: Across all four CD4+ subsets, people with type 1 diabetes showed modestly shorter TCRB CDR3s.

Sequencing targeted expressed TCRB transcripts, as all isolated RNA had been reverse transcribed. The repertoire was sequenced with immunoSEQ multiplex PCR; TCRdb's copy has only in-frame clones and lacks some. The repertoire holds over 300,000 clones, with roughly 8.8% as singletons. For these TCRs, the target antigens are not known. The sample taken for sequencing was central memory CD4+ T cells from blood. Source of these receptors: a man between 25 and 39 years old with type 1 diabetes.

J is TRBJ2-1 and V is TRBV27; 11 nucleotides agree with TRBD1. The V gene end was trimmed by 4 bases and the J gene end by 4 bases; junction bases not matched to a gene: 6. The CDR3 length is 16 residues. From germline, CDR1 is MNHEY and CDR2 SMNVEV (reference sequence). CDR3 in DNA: TGTGCCAGCAGTTCTTTGGGACAGGGGGAATACAATGAGCAGTTCTTC. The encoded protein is CASSSLGQGEYNEQFF.

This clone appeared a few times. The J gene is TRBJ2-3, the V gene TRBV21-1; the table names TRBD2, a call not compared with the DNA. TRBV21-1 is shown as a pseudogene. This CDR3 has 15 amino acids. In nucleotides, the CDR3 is TGTGCCAGCAGCGTAACGCGGGGGTGCACAGATACGCAGTATTTT. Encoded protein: CASSVTRGCTDTQYF.

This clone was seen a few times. Here the CDR3 reads CASSSMTAYNSPLHF. The CDR3 nucleotides are TGTGCCAGCAGTTCGATGACAGCCTATAATTCACCCCTCCACTTT. V gene TRBV6-5 combines with J gene TRBJ1-6, with a tentative D call TRBD1 (5 bases). Per the germline V gene, CDR1 is MNHEY and CDR2 is SVGAGI. The CDR3 sequence is 15 residues long. Trimming pared 4 bases from V and 2 bases from J, leaving 9 bases between.

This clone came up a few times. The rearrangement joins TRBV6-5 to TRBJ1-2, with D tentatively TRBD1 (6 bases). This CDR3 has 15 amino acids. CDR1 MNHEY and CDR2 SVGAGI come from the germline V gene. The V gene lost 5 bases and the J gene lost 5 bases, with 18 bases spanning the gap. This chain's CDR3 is CASSLTGLGAYGYTF. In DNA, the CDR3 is TGTGCCAGCAGTCTAACGGGTCTGGGGGCGTATGGCTACACCTTC.

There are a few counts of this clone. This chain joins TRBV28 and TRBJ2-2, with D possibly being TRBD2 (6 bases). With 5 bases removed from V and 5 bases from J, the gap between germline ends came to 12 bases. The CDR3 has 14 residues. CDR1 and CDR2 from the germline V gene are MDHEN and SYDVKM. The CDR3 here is CASSRSGGTGELFF. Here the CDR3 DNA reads TGTGCCAGCAGTCGCTCCGGGGGAACCGGGGAGCTGTTTTTT.

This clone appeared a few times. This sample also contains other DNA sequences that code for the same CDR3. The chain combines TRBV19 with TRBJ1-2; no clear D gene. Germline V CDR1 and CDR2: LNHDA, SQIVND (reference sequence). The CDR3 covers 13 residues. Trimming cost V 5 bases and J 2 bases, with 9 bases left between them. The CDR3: CASSLGGNYGYTF. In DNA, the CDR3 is TGTGCCAGTAGTTTGGGTGGAAACTATGGCTACACCTTC.

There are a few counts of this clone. This CDR3 reads CASSEKGYYGYTF. The CDR3 nucleotides are TGTGCCAGCAGTGAAAAGGGGTACTATGGCTACACCTTC. The V and J genes are TRBV2 and TRBJ1-2; D possibly corresponds to TRBD1 (5 bases). V lost 2 bases to trimming and J lost 3 bases, with 7 bases between them. The CDR3 totals 13 residues. Per germline, CDR1 SNHLY and CDR2 FYNNEI.

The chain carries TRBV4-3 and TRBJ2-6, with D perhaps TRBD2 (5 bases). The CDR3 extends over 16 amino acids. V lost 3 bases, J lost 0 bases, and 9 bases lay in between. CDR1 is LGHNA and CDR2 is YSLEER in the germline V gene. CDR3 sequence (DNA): TGCGCCAGCAGCCAGACTACGGGCTCTGGGGCCAACGTCCTGACTTTC. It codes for CASSQTTGSGANVLTF.

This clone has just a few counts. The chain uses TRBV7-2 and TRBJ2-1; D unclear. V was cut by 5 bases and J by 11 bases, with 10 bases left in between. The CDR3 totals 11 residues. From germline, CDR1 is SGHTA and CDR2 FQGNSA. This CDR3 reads CASSLSSQQFF. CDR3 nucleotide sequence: TGTGCCAGCAGCCTCTCGTCTCAGCAGTTCTTC.

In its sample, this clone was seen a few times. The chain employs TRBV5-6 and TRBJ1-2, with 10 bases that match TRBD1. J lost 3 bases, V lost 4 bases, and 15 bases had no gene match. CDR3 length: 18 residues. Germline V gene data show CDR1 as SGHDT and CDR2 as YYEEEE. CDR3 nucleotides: TGTGCCAGCAGCCGTCGTCCGGGACAGGGGATGATTGACTATGGCTACACCTTC. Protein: CASSRRPGQGMIDYGYTF. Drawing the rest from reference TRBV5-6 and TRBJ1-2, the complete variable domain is DAGVTQSPTHLIKTRGQQVTLRCSPKSGHDTVSWYQQALGQGPQFIFQYYEEEERQRGNFPDRFSGHQFPNYSSELNVNALLLGDSALYLCASSRRPGQGMIDYGYTFGSGTRLTVV.